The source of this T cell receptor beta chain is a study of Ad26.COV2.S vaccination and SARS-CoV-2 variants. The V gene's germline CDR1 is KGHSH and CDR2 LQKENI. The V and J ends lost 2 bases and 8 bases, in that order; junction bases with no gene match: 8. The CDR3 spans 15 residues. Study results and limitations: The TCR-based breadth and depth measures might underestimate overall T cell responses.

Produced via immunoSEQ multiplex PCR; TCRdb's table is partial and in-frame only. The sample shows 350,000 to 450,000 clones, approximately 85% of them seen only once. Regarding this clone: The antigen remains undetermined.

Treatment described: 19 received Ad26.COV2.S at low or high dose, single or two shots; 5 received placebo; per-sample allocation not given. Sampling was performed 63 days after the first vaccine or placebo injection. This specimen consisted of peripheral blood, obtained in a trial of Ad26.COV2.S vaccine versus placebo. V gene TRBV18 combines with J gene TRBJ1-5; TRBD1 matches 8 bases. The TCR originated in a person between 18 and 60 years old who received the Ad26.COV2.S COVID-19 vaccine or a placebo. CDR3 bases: TGTGCCAGCTCACCAGACACAGGGGGGCGTGAGCCCCAGCATTTT. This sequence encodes CASSPDTGGREPQHF.